These 12 T cell receptor beta chains share one sample of origin, sequenced in a study of CD8+CD57+ T cells in acquired aplastic anemia. The patients chosen for sequencing had shown expansion of CD8+CD57+ cells (detected by flow cytometry). The TCR beta profiling, which covered VDJ combination and CDR3 sequence, was carried out using genomic DNA as the template. In TCRdb, the reads were re-called with MiXCR into one record per CDR3 protein. The data hold about 150,000 distinct CDR3 sequences, with about 54% observed a single time. The specimen sequenced was sorted CD4+, CD8+, or CD8+CD57+ T cells (not recorded which) from PBMCs. Source of these receptors: a human donor with aplastic anemia.

This clonotype was observed at least ten times. A read error may account for a junction end that differs from germline. The rearrangement joins TRBV12-5 to TRBJ2-1, with a tentative D call TRBD2 (5 bases). The CDR3 spans 10 residues. Germline V gene sequence: CDR1 LGHNT, CDR2 FRNRAP. The CDR3 bases are TGTGCTAGTGGTTTGGTACCTAGCATCTTC. It encodes CASGLVPSIF.

This clonotype was observed many times. A junction boundary mismatches the germline segment, possibly from a read error. The V gene is TRBV7-9, the J gene TRBJ2-1; 11 bases line up with TRBD2. CDR3 size: 16 residues. The germline CDR1 and CDR2 sequences are SEHNR and FQNEAQ (reference sequence). CDR3 loop: CASSLAGGSGFNEQFF. DNA of the CDR3: TGTGCCAGCAGCCTAGCGGGGGGCTCGGGGTTCAATGAGCAGTTCTTC.

This clonotype came up many times. The J gene is TRBJ1-2, the V gene TRBV2; D is ambiguous. V was shortened by 2 bases and J by 0 bases, with 7 bases between the two germline ends. The germline CDR1 and CDR2 sequences are SNHLY and FYNNEI. The CDR3 totals 14 residues. The CDR3 DNA is TGTGCCAGCAGTGAACCCCTCTCTAACTATGGCTACACCTTC. The encoded protein is CASSEPLSNYGYTF.

V is TRBV20-1 and J is TRBJ2-7; 10 bases are a match to TRBD2. The CDR3 loop spans 13 amino acids. Looked up from germline, CDR1 is DFQATT and CDR2 is SNEGSKA (reference sequence). The DNA of the CDR3 is TGCAGCGCGGGACTAGCGATAGTCGACGAGCAGTACTTC. Amino acids: CSAGLAIVDEQYF.

V usage is TRBV7-9 and J usage is TRBJ2-3; 7 bases line up with TRBD2. The CDR3 extends over 14 amino acids. V shed 6 bases and J 4 bases; nucleotides not matched to a gene: 7. Per the germline V gene, CDR1 is SEHNR and CDR2 is FQNEAQ (reference sequence). DNA for the CDR3: TGTGCCAGCAGGATTGGGGAGGGCTCAGATACGCAGTATTTT. Its translation is CASRIGEGSDTQYF.

This clonotype was recorded at least ten times. V gene TRBV12-3 or TRBV12-4 combines with J gene TRBJ2-1; D remains unclear. Trimming removed 3 bases from V and 4 bases from J, with 7 bases in between. This CDR3 has 13 amino acids. The CDR3 is CASSFGVYNEQFF. In DNA, the CDR3 is TGTGCCAGCAGTTTCGGAGTTTACAATGAGCAGTTCTTC.

A remark on this clonotype: One base away lies a much larger clone, so this may be a sequencing read error. The chain recombines TRBV12-5 with TRBJ2-2, with D maybe TRBD1 (5 bases). The CDR3 covers 15 residues. Trimming shortened V by 5 bases and J by 1 base, and 11 bases separated the two germline ends. Germline assignment: CDR1 LGHNT and CDR2 FRNRAP. The CDR3 protein is CASGMPTGNTGELFF. The DNA for the CDR3 is TGTGCTAGTGGTATGCCAACAGGGAACACCGGGGAGCTGTTTTTT.

V and J are TRBV29-1 and TRBJ2-5; 11 nucleotides match TRBD1. Germline CDR1 reads SQVTM; CDR2 reads ANQGSEA. J was trimmed by 5 bases and V by 7 bases; bases with no gene match: 6. The CDR3 sequence is 13 residues long. This CDR3 reads CSGRTGGQETQYF. CDR3 nucleotides: TGCAGCGGCAGGACAGGGGGCCAGGAGACCCAGTACTTC.

Regarding this clonotype: A read error may produce the germline difference seen at one junction end. The chain couples TRBV5-1 to TRBJ2-7, with 7 bases aligning to TRBD1. Germline lookup yields CDR1 SGHRS and CDR2 YFSETQ. The CDR3 contains 12 residues. CDR3 sequence reads: CSSSLGTDEQYF. The DNA for the CDR3 is TGCTCCAGCAGCTTGGGGACAGACGAGCAGTACTTC.

On this clonotype: A much larger clone lies one base from this, so it may be a read error. The chain combines TRBV4-3 with TRBJ1-4; a weak D match, TRBD1 (5 bases). CDR3 length equals 17 residues. The V gene's germline CDR1 is LGHNA and CDR2 YSLEER. The CDR3 DNA reads TGCGCCAGCAGCCAAGACTACCCCGGGGCAGCAAATGGAAAACTGTTTTTT. This encodes CASSQDYPGAANGKLFF.

The rearrangement joins TRBV20-1 to TRBJ1-3; maybe TRBD1 (6 bases). The CDR3 extends over 17 amino acids. Germline CDR1 reads DFQATT; CDR2 reads SNEGSKA (reference sequence). V shed 0 bases and J shed 0 bases, with 15 bases lying between them. CDR3 coding DNA: TGCAGTGCTAGAGAACAGGGACGGACGGGCTCTGGAAACACCATATATTTT. It codes for CSAREQGRTGSGNTIYF.

V is TRBV20-1 and J is TRBJ1-2, with D unresolved. V shed 6 bases and J shed 0 bases, with 14 bases lying between them. Germline CDR1 reads DFQATT; CDR2 reads SNEGSKA (reference sequence). The CDR3 extends over 14 amino acids. The CDR3: CSARKAATNYGYTF. The CDR3 DNA reads as TGCAGTGCCCGGAAGGCAGCTACTAACTATGGCTACACCTTC.